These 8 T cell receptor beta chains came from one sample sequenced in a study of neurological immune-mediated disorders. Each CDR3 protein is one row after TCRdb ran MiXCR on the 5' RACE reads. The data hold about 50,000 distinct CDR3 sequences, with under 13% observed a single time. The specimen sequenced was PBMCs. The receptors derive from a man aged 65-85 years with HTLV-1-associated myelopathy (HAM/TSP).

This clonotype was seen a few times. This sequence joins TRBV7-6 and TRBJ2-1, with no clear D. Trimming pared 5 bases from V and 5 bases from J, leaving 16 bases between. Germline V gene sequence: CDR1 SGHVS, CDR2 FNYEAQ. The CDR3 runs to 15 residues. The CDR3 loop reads CASSRRAQSHNEQFF. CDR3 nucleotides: TGTGCCAGCAGCCGCCGGGCCCAATCGCACAATGAGCAGTTCTTC. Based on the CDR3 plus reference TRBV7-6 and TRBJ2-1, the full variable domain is GAGVSQSPRYKVTKRGQDVALRCDPISGHVSLYWYRQALGQGPEFLTYFNYEAQQDKSGLPNDRFSAERPEGSISTLTIQRTEQRDSAMYRCASSRRAQSHNEQFFGPGTRLTVL.

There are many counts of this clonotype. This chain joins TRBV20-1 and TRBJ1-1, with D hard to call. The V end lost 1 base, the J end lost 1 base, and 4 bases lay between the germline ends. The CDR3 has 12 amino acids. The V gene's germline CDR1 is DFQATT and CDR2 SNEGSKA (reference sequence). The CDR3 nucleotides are TGCAGTGCTAGAGCCGGGAACACTGAAGCTTTCTTT. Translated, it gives CSARAGNTEAFF.

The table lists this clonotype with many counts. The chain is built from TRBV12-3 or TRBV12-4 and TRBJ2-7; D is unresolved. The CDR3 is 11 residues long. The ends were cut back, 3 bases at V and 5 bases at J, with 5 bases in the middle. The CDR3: CASSFRDEQYF. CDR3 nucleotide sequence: TGTGCCAGCAGTTTCCGCGACGAGCAGTACTTC.

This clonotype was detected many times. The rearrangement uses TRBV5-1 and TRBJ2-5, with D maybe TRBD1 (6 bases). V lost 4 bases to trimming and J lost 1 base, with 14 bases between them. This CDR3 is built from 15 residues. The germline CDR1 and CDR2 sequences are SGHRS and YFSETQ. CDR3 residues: CASSQPQGPQETQYF. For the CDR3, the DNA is TGCGCCAGCAGCCAGCCTCAGGGGCCCCAAGAGACCCAGTACTTC. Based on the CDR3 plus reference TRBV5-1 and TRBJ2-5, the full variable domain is KAGVTQTPRYLIKTRGQQVTLSCSPISGHRSVSWYQQTPGQGLQFLFEYFSETQRNKGNFPGRFSGRQFSNSRSEMNVSTLELGDSALYLCASSQPQGPQETQYFGPGTRLLVL.

CDR3 DNA: TGTGCCAGCAGCCAAGATTCAAAAACAGGCGAAGCTTTCTTT. This sequence encodes CASSQDSKTGEAFF. J is TRBJ1-1 and V is TRBV4-2, with D tentatively TRBD1 (5 bases). Per germline, CDR1 LGHNA and CDR2 YNFKEQ. V gave up 0 bases and J gave up 8 bases, with 13 bases separating them. CDR3 size: 14 residues.

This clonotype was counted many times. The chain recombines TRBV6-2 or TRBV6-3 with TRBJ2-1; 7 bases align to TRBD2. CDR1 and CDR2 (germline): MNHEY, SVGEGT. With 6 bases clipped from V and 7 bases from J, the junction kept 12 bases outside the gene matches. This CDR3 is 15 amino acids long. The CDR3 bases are TGTGCCAGCAGCCCCCCGGGGAGGGCCGTGAATGAGCAGTTCTTC. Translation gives CASSPPGRAVNEQFF.

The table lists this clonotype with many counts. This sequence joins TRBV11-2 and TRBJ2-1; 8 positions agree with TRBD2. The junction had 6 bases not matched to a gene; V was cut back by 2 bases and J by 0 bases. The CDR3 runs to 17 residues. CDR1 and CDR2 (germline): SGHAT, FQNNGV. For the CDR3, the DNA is TGTGCCAGCAGCTTAAGGTCGGGGGGGACCTCCTACAATGAGCAGTTCTTC. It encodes CASSLRSGGTSYNEQFF.

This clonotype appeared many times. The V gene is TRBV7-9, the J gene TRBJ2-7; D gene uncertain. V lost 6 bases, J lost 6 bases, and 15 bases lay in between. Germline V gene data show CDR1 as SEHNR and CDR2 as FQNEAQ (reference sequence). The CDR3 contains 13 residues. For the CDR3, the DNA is TGTGCCAGCAGTCCAGACCCGACCGCCGAGCAGTACTTC. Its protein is CASSPDPTAEQYF.